One and the same sample provided the 20 T cell receptor beta chains below, sequenced in a study of blood T cells in healthy people across ages. The use of a sample-barcoded 5' primer and a J-beta primer mix characterized a second PCR of roughly 6 to 11 cycles. One entry per CDR3 protein results from TCRdb running MiXCR on the 5' RACE reads. Here the sample spans 1.5 million to 2 million distinct CDR3 sequences, about 28% being singletons. The sequenced sample consisted of blood. The receptor set was obtained from a woman aged 25-40 years in good health.

V is TRBV18 and J is TRBJ2-1, with 8 bases lining up with TRBD2. Trimming at V came to 2 bases and at J to 4 bases, leaving 4 bases not matched to a gene. CDR3 length: 15 amino acids. The germline V gene has CDR1 KGHSH and CDR2 LQKENI. The CDR3, as DNA: TGTGCCAGCTCACCAGCGGGAGGAATTTACAATGAGCAGTTCTTC. As protein: CASSPAGGIYNEQFF.

This chain's CDR3 is CASSLLGVYNEQFF. In nucleotides, the CDR3 is TGTGCCAGCAGCCTACTAGGGGTTTACAATGAGCAGTTCTTC. The chain employs TRBV7-2 and TRBJ2-1; D tentatively reads TRBD1 or TRBD2 (5 bases each). The germline V and J ends were trimmed by 5 bases and 4 bases, with 12 bases remaining between them. CDR3 length: 14 residues. Germline CDR1 and CDR2: SGHTA and FQGNSA.

This clonotype was seen a few times. The V call is TRBV18, the J call TRBJ1-5; tentative D call: TRBD1 (6 bases). Trimming removed 6 bases from V and 4 bases from J, with 13 bases in between. Germline CDR1 and CDR2: KGHSH and LQKENI. The CDR3 has 14 residues. In DNA, the CDR3 is TGTGCCAGCTCGCGGGACATCGTGAATCAGCCCCAGCATTTT. Protein product: CASSRDIVNQPQHF. The entire variable domain, with the rest obtained from reference TRBV18 and TRBJ1-5, is as follows: NAGVMQNPRHLVRRRGQEARLRCSPMKGHSHVYWYRQLPEEGLKFMVYLQKENIIDESGMPKERFSAEFPKEGPSILRIQQVVRGDSAAYFCASSRDIVNQPQHFGDGTRLSIL.

The V call is TRBV2, the J call TRBJ1-4, with D unresolved. Trimming stripped 6 bases from V and 8 bases from J, with 10 bases between. The CDR3 runs 12 residues. CDR1 and CDR2 (germline): SNHLY, FYNNEI. In DNA form, the CDR3 reads TGTGCCAGCAGGGTGCAGACGGAAAAACTGTTTTTT. This sequence encodes CASRVQTEKLFF.

The V gene is TRBV6-5, the J gene TRBJ1-5; TRBD1 matches at 8 bases. The CDR3 is 14 amino acids. V trimming: 6 bases; J trimming: 2 bases; junction bases outside the gene matches: 3. Germline V gene sequence: CDR1 MNHEY, CDR2 SVGAGI. CDR3 coding DNA: TGTGCCAGCAGGGACAGGGCGCGCAATCAGCCCCAGCATTTT. Its translation is CASRDRARNQPQHF.

This sequence joins TRBV28 and TRBJ2-5; 11 nucleotides align to TRBD2. Per the germline V gene, CDR1 is MDHEN and CDR2 is SYDVKM. J was trimmed by 3 bases and V by 5 bases; bases with no gene match: 5. The CDR3 runs to 15 residues. The CDR3 sequence is CASSVAGGPKETQYF. The DNA for the CDR3 is TGTGCCAGCAGTGTAGCGGGGGGGCCGAAAGAGACCCAGTACTTC. The complete variable domain, with remaining parts taken from reference TRBV28 and TRBJ2-5, reads DVKVTQSSRYLVKRTGEKVFLECVQDMDHENMFWYRQDPGLGLRLIYFSYDVKMKEKGDIPEGYSVSREKKERFSLILESASTNQTSMYLCASSVAGGPKETQYFGPGTRLLVL.

In this sample, this clonotype turned up a few times. J is TRBJ2-4 and V is TRBV7-9; perhaps TRBD2 as D (5 bases). Germline V CDR1 and CDR2: SEHNR, FQNEAQ (reference sequence). The V and J ends lost 7 bases and 7 bases respectively, with 17 bases between them. This CDR3 region has 14 residues. CDR3 DNA: TGTGCCAGCACCAACTCCGGAGGACTCAACATTCAGTACTTC. Encoded protein: CASTNSGGLNIQYF.

This clonotype was seen repeatedly, ten times or more. The chain is built from TRBV3-1 and TRBJ2-7; D ambiguous. Germline assignment: CDR1 LGHDT and CDR2 YNNKEL (reference sequence). The CDR3 covers 11 residues. V was cut by 3 bases and J by 5 bases, with 5 bases left in between. This CDR3 is CASSQLDEQYF. DNA of the CDR3: TGTGCCAGCAGCCAGCTGGACGAGCAGTACTTC.

In its sample, this clonotype was seen many times. This chain links TRBV2 with TRBJ2-3; D gene unclear. Germline assignment: CDR1 SNHLY and CDR2 FYNNEI. Trimming removed 4 bases at V and 9 bases at J, with 11 bases between. This CDR3 spans 12 amino acids. In nucleotides, the CDR3 is TGTGCCAGCAGTGCAGAACTTGGCACGCAGTATTTT. Translated, it gives CASSAELGTQYF.

In DNA, the CDR3 is TGTGCCAGCAGCGCACCTAGCGGGGGGTTCACAGATACGCAGTATTTT. Encoded protein: CASSAPSGGFTDTQYF. The chain combines TRBV9 with TRBJ2-3, with TRBD2 identical over 11 bases. In germline, CDR1 is SGDLS, CDR2 YYNGEE. After removal of 3 bases from V and 2 bases from J, the junction contained 5 bases not matched to a gene. This CDR3 has 16 residues. Drawing the rest from reference TRBV9 and TRBJ2-3, the complete variable domain is DSGVTQTPKHLITATGQRVTLRCSPRSGDLSVYWYQQSLDQGLQFLIQYYNGEERAKGNILERFSAQQFPDLHSELNLSSLELGDSALYFCASSAPSGGFTDTQYFGPGTRLTVL.

This clonotype was seen only a few times. A read error may be the cause here, since a much bigger clone is one base away. This sequence joins TRBV20-1 and TRBJ2-3; maybe TRBD1 (6 bases). Trimming left V 6 bases short and J 1 base short, with 14 bases between. The length of the CDR3 is 14 residues. CDR1 DFQATT and CDR2 SNEGSKA come from the germline V gene (reference sequence). The CDR3 here is CSAVRSGGTDTQYF. CDR3 bases: TGCAGTGCCGTACGGTCAGGGGGCACAGATACGCAGTATTTT.

Only a few counts were recorded for this clonotype. The V call is TRBV7-2, the J call TRBJ2-1; the match to TRBD1 covers 9 bases. The closer fit of TRBJ2-7 to the DNA end suggests the J call may be wrong. This CDR3 spans 15 amino acids. The germline V gene has CDR1 SGHTA and CDR2 FQGNSA. Written as DNA, the CDR3 is TGTGCCAGCAGCTTACCGGGACAGGGATACAATGAGCAGTACTTC. It encodes CASSLPGQGYNEQYF.

The CDR3 bases are TGTGCCAGCAGCTTCGAGAGGACTGAAGCTTTCTTT. Protein product: CASSFERTEAFF. This chain links TRBV7-2 with TRBJ1-1; no definite D call. Trimming stripped 3 bases from V and 5 bases from J, with 7 bases between. The CDR3 is 12 amino acids. Germline assignment: CDR1 SGHTA and CDR2 FQGNSA.

This clonotype was detected a few times. The chain uses TRBV12-3 or TRBV12-4 and TRBJ2-1, with TRBD2 identical over 12 bases. V shed 10 bases and J 9 bases; nucleotides not matched to a gene: 13. The CDR3 has 15 amino acids. The CDR3 spells CAIATSGGLAGEQFF. The DNA for the CDR3 is TGTGCCATTGCGACTAGCGGGGGCCTAGCGGGTGAGCAGTTCTTC.

This clonotype was counted between two and nine times. V gene TRBV9 combines with J gene TRBJ1-5; no clear D gene. The CDR3 loop spans 14 amino acids. Looked up from germline, CDR1 is SGDLS and CDR2 is YYNGEE. The V end lost 0 bases, the J end lost 4 bases, and 8 bases lay between the germline ends. This CDR3 reads CASSVGSVNQPQHF. The CDR3 DNA reads as TGTGCCAGCAGCGTAGGTTCAGTTAATCAGCCCCAGCATTTT.

This sequence joins TRBV5-1 and TRBJ2-1; 8 positions match TRBD2. The CDR3 has 15 amino acids. The V and J ends lost 0 bases and 5 bases, in that order; junction bases with no gene match: 4. Per the germline V gene, CDR1 is SGHRS and CDR2 is YFSETQ. The DNA for the CDR3 is TGCGCCAGCAGCTTGGGCGGGGGGAATAACAATGAGCAGTTCTTC. Translation: CASSLGGGNNNEQFF. The complete variable domain, with remaining parts taken from reference TRBV5-1 and TRBJ2-1, reads KAGVTQTPRYLIKTRGQQVTLSCSPISGHRSVSWYQQTPGQGLQFLFEYFSETQRNKGNFPGRFSGRQFSNSRSEMNVSTLELGDSALYLCASSLGGGNNNEQFFGPGTRLTVL.

This clonotype was seen more than once but under ten times. The chain joins TRBV3-1 to TRBJ2-5; 8 bases are shared with TRBD2. In germline, CDR1 is LGHDT, CDR2 YNNKEL (reference sequence). CDR3 size: 15 residues. V was clipped by 7 bases and J by 5 bases; unmatched bases: 12. The CDR3 DNA is TGTGCCAGCACCCTAAACCCGACTAGCGAGGAGACCCAGTACTTC. Translating it yields CASTLNPTSEETQYF.

In the case of this clonotype: This may stem from a read error, because a much larger clone lies one nucleotide away. CDR3 nucleotides: TGTGCCAGCAACTTGTCCAGCACCTATGGCTACACCTTC. Translation: CASNLSSTYGYTF. The chain links TRBV11-2 to TRBJ1-2; no clear D. Between the trimmed V and J ends, which lost 7 bases and 4 bases, there was a span of 13 bases. Germline V gene sequence: CDR1 SGHAT, CDR2 FQNNGV. The CDR3 is 13 residues long. The complete variable domain, with remaining parts taken from reference TRBV11-2 and TRBJ1-2, reads EAGVAQSPRYKIIEKRQSVAFWCNPISGHATLYWYQQILGQGPKLLIQFQNNGVVDDSQLPKDRFSAERLKGVDSTLKIQPAKLEDSAVYLCASNLSSTYGYTFGSGTRLTVV.

This clonotype showed up just a few times. The rearrangement uses TRBV5-1 and TRBJ1-5; 8 nucleotides match TRBD1. CDR3 length: 15 amino acids. Germline V gene sequence: CDR1 SGHRS, CDR2 YFSETQ. V trimming: 4 bases; J trimming: 7 bases; junction bases outside the gene matches: 10. The CDR3 reads CASSPSTGEDQPQHF. DNA for the CDR3: TGCGCCAGCAGCCCATCGACAGGGGAGGACCAGCCCCAGCATTTT.

The chain couples TRBV6-5 to TRBJ1-6, with a tentative D call TRBD1 (6 bases). Germline CDR1 is MNHEY and CDR2 is SVGAGI. V lost 5 bases and J lost 4, with 9 bases in between. The CDR3 covers 14 residues. The CDR3 spells CASSRGGYNSPLHF. For the CDR3, the DNA is TGTGCCAGCAGTAGAGGGGGATATAATTCACCCCTCCACTTT.